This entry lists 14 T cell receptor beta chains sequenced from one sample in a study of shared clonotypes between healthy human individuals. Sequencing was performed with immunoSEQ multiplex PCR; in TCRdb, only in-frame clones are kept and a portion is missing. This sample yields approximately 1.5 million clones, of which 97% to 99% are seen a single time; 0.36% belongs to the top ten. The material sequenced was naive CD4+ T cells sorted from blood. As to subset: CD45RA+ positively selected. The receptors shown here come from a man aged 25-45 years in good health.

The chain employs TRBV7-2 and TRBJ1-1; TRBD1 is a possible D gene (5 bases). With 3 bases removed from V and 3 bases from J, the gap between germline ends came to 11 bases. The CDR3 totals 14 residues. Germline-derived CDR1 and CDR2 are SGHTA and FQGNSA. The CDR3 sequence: CASSLRGVDTEAFF. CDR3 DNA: TGTGCCAGCAGCTTGCGGGGGGTGGACACTGAAGCTTTCTTT.

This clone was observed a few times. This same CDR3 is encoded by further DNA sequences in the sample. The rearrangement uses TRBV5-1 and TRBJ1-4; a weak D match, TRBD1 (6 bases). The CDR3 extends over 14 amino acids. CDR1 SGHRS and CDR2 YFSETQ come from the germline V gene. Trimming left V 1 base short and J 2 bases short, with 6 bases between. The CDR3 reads CASSLQGTNEKLFF. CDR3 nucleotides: TGCGCCAGCAGCTTGCAGGGGACTAATGAAAAACTGTTTTTT.

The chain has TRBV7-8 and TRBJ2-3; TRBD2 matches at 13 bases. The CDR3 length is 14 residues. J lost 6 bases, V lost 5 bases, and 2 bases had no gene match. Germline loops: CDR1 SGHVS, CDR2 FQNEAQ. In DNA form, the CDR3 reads TGTGCCAGCAGCCCACTAGCGGGAGGGGATACGCAGTATTTT. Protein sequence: CASSPLAGGDTQYF.

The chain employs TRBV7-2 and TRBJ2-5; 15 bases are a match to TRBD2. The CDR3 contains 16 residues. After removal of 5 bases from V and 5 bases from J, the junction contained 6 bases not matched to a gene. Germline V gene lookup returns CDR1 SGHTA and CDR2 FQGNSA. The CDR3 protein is CASSPGLAGGEETQYF. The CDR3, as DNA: TGTGCCAGCAGCCCGGGACTAGCGGGAGGAGAGGAGACCCAGTACTTC.

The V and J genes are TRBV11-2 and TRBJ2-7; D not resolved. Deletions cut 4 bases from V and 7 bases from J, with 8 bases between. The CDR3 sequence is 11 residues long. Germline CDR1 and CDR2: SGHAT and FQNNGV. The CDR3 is CASSSVREQYF. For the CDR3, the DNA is TGTGCCAGCAGCTCCGTCCGGGAGCAGTACTTC.

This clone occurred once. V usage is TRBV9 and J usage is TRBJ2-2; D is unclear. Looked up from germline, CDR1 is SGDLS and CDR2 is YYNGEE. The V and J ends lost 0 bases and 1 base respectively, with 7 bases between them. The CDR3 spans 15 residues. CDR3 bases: TGTGCCAGCAGCGTAGTGCTAGAGAACACCGGGGAGCTGTTTTTT. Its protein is CASSVVLENTGELFF.

The CDR3 is CASSQGTGGRDEQYF. In nucleotides, the CDR3 is TGTGCCAGCAGTCAGGGGACAGGGGGGAGGGACGAGCAGTACTTC. The rearrangement uses TRBV6-5 and TRBJ2-7; TRBD1 agrees at 11 bases. With V trimmed by 5 bases and J by 5 bases, 8 bases remained unmatched. Germline V CDR1 and CDR2: MNHEY, SVGAGI. This CDR3 is 15 amino acids long.

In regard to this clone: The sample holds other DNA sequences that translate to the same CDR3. DNA for the CDR3: TGTGCCAGCTCACCAGGAGTTGAGACCCAGTACTTC. Encoded protein: CASSPGVETQYF. J is TRBJ2-5 and V is TRBV18, with unresolved D. Germline loops: CDR1 KGHSH, CDR2 LQKENI. The CDR3 runs to 12 residues. V lost 2 bases to trimming and J lost 5 bases, with 6 bases between them.

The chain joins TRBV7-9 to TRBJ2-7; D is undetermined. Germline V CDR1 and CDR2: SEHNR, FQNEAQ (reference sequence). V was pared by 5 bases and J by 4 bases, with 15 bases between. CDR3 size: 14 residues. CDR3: CASSPHDPRYEQYF. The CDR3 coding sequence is TGTGCCAGCAGCCCGCACGACCCCAGGTACGAGCAGTACTTC.

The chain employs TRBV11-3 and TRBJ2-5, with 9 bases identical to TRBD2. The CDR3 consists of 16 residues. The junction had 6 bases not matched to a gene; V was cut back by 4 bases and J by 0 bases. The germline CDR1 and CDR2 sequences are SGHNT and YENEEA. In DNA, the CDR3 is TGTGCCAGCAGCTCCGGGACTAGCTCGTACCAAGAGACCCAGTACTTC. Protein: CASSSGTSSYQETQYF.

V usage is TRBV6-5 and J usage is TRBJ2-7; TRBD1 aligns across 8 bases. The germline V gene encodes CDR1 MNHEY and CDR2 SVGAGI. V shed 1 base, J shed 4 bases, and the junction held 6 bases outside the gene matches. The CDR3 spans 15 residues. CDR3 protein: CASSYFGTGAYEQYF. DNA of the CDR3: TGTGCCAGCAGTTACTTCGGGACAGGCGCTTACGAGCAGTACTTC.

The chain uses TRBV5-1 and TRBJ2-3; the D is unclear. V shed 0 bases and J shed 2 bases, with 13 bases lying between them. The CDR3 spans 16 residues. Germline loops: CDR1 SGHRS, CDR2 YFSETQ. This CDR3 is CASSLVGRPDTDTQYF. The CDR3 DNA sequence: TGCGCCAGCAGCTTGGTAGGTCGGCCAGACACAGATACGCAGTATTTT.

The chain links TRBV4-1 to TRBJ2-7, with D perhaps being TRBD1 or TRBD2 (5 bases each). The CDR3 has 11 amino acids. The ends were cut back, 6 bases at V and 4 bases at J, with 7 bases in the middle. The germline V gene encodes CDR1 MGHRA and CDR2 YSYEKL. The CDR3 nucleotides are TGCGCCAGCAGTGAGGGGTACGAGCAGTACTTC. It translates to CASSEGYEQYF.

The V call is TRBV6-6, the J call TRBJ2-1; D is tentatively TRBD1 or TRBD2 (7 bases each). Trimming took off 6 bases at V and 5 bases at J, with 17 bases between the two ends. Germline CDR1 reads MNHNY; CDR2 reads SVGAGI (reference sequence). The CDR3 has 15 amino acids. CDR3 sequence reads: CASRRGRGRDNEQFF. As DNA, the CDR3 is TGTGCCAGCAGAAGGGGGCGCGGGAGAGACAATGAGCAGTTCTTC.